This T cell receptor (beta chain) was documented in a study of human T cells and chemical hapten exposure. For the study at large: Diphenylcyclopropenone was administered weekly to the scalp of patients throughout the roughly 25-week study. Patches that contained 0.01% DPC were applied to the upper back and read at 6 days. Study-wide results and caveats: Relative to controls, expanded TCRs formed significantly more large CDR3 similarity clusters.

TCRdb called the RACE reads again in MiXCR, with one record for every CDR3 protein. The table lists more than 150,000 distinct CDR3 sequences, nearly 30% of them singletons. As to this clonotype: Its specificity is not known.

CDR1 ENHRY and CDR2 SYGVKD come from the germline V gene. The CDR3 is 15 residues long. Trimming took 4 bases from V and 1 from J, leaving 11 bases between them. Documented time point: pre-sensitization, week 0. Treatment described: therapeutic diphenylcyclopropenone sensitization with weekly scalp DPC. Here the sequenced sample was whole blood, taken in connection with sensitization to the hapten diphenylcyclopropenone (DPC). J is TRBJ1-3 and V is TRBV10-3, with a tentative D call TRBD1 (5 bases). This receptor was taken from a woman aged 30 to 39 with alopecia areata. Some clones in this sample may be carry-over from other donors' samples. CDR3 DNA: TGTGCCATCAGTGTTTCAGGGTCATCTGGAAACACCATATATTTT. This encodes CAISVSGSSGNTIYF.